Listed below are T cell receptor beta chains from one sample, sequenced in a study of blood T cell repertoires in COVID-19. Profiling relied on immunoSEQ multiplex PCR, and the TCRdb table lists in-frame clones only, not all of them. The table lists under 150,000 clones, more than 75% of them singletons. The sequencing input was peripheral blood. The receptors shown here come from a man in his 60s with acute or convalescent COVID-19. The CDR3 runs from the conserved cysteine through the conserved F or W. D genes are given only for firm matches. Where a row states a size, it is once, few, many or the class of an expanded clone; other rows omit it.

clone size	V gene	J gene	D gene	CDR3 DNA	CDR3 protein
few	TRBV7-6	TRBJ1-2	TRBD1	TGTGCCAGCAGCTTATTCCGGTTACAGGGGGCTGATGGCTACACCTTC	CASSLFRLQGADGYTF
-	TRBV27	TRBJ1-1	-	TGTGCCAGCAGCGCCCGGGGGAACGAAGCTTTCTTT	CASSARGNEAFF
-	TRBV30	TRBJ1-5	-	TGTGCCTGGAGTTACGGGGGGAATCAGCCCCAGCATTTT	CAWSYGGNQPQHF
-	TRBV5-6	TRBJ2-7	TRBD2	TGTGCCAGCAGCTTGGAGCTCGAGACTAGCGGGAGGCGCGAGCAGTACTTC	CASSLELETSGRREQYF
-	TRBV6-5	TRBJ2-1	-	TGTGCCAGCGCGTTAACAGTCTACAATGAGCAGTTCTTC	CASALTVYNEQFF
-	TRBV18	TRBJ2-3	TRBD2	TGTGCCAGCTCACTTGCGGGAGGGGCAGATACGCAGTATTTT	CASSLAGGADTQYF
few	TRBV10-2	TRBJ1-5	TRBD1	TGCGCCAGCAGTGAAACAGGGGGGAATCAGCCCCAGCATTTT	CASSETGGNQPQHF
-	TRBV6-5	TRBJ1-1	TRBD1	TGTGCCAGCATTGGGACAGGGCTTGCGAACACTGAAGCTTTCTTT	CASIGTGLANTEAFF
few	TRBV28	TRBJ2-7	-	TGTGCCAGCAGTTTCCAGGGGCGCCGGAACTACGAGCAGTACTTC	CASSFQGRRNYEQYF
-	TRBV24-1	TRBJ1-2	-	TGTGCCACCAGTGAACCCGACAGCTTTGGCTACACCTTC	CATSEPDSFGYTF
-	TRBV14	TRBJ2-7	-	TGTGCCAGCAGCCAAGTTCCTTTGGGGACACCCTCCTACGAGCAGTACTTC	CASSQVPLGTPSYEQYF
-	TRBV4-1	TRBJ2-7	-	TGCGCCAGCAGCCAAGACCTCTACGAGCAGTACTTC	CASSQDLYEQYF